This T cell receptor (beta chain) was found in a study of T cells after somatic rescue of genetic block. Produced via immunoSEQ multiplex PCR; TCRdb's table is partial and in-frame only. Of approximately 88,000 clones detected, about 90% appear once; the ten largest clones hold 1.5% to 2%. Germline V lookup: CDR1 SGHRS, CDR2 YFSETQ. This CDR3 comprises 13 residues. Trimming cost V 2 bases and J 5 bases, with 10 bases left between them. The source is a woman younger than 35. The V and J genes are TRBV5-1 and TRBJ2-5, with D possibly TRBD2 on 5 matching bases. Sequencing was done on a sample of peripheral blood mononuclear cells (PBMCs). CDR3 loop: CASSLMTGETQYF. The CDR3 nucleotides are TGCGCCAGCAGCTTAATGACGGGGGAGACCCAGTACTTC.